Listed below are T cell receptor beta chains from one sample, sequenced in a study of control samples from healthy donors and cancer patients. TCRdb's table, derived via immunoSEQ multiplex PCR, lists solely in-frame clones and lacks some. The table records 75,000 to 95,000 clones, approximately 95% of them present only once. The sequenced sample consisted of blood. The receptors stem from a woman in her 30s in good health. Both conserved end residues are part of each CDR3. The D gene is left open where the match is weak. Clone size is shown for a subset of rows, as once, few, many or a class of expanded clone.

>TRBV7-9|NA|NA|TRBJ2-2
CASSLGSTGELFF
TGTGCCAGCAGCTTAGGTAGCACCGGGGAGCTGTTTTTT
>TRBV30|NA|TRBD2|TRBJ2-3
CAWSRGLAGGPTDTQYF
TGTGCCTGGAGTCGGGGACTAGCGGGGGGGCCGACAGATACGCAGTATTTT
>TRBV18|NA|NA|TRBJ1-2
CASSPETALNYGYTF
TGTGCCAGCTCACCAGAGACAGCGCTCAACTATGGCTACACCTTC
>TRBV6-5|NA|NA|TRBJ1-1
CASSPGQTANTEAFF
TGTGCCAGCAGTCCAGGACAGACTGCAAACACTGAAGCTTTCTTT
>TRBV5-1|NA|TRBD1|TRBJ2-3
CASSLGQATDTQYF
TGCGCCAGCAGCCTAGGACAGGCCACAGATACGCAGTATTTT
>TRBV28|NA|NA|TRBJ1-2
CASSTSTGSYGYTF
NA
>TRBV5-1|NA|NA|TRBJ1-1
CASSGRDLGTEAFF
TGCGCCAGCAGCGGCCGGGACCTGGGGACTGAAGCTTTCTTT
>TRBV5-1|NA|NA|TRBJ2-2
CASSPRTVNTGELFF
TGCGCCAGCAGCCCGCGGACGGTGAACACCGGGGAGCTGTTTTTT
>TRBV11-2|NA|NA|TRBJ2-1
CASSLELVGSYNEQFF
TGTGCCAGCAGCTTAGAGTTGGTTGGCTCCTACAATGAGCAGTTCTTC
>TRBV18|NA|TRBD2|TRBJ2-3
CASSPAGTSGGDRTDTQYF
TGTGCCAGCTCACCTGCCGGGACTAGCGGGGGGGACCGCACAGATACGCAGTATTTT
>TRBV9|NA|NA|TRBJ1-1
CASSVMENTEAFF
TGTGCCAGCAGCGTAATGGAGAACACTGAAGCTTTCTTT
>TRBV9|NA|TRBD1|TRBJ1-2
CASSALRDRAGYTF
TGTGCCAGCAGCGCCCTCCGTGACAGGGCTGGCTACACCTTC
>TRBV27|NA|TRBD1|TRBJ2-2
CASRRKPGQGGTGELFF
TGTGCCAGCAGGCGTAAACCGGGACAGGGCGGCACCGGGGAGCTGTTTTTT
>TRBV10-2|once|NA|TRBJ1-1
CASRAGGEAFF
TGCGCCAGCAGAGCCGGGGGTGAAGCTTTCTTT
>TRBV18|once|NA|TRBJ1-1
CASSRRQSEAFF
TGTGCCAGCTCCAGAAGACAGTCTGAAGCTTTCTTT
>TRBV10-3|NA|NA|TRBJ1-3
CAISESLRRTAGNTIYF
TGTGCCATCAGTGAGTCGCTAAGACGAACAGCAGGAAACACCATATATTTT
>TRBV19|few|NA|TRBJ2-5
CASSMLYQETQYF
TGTGCCAGTAGTATGCTCTACCAAGAGACCCAGTACTTC
>TRBV27|NA|TRBD2|TRBJ2-7
CASSYLGTSDQDYEQYF
TGTGCCAGCAGTTATCTCGGAACTAGCGACCAGGACTACGAGCAGTACTTC
>TRBV5-1|NA|TRBD1|TRBJ2-5
CASKLGTGRGETQYF
TGCGCCAGCAAACTTGGGACAGGGCGGGGAGAGACCCAGTACTTC
>TRBV9|NA|NA|TRBJ1-2
CASSVWGNYGYTF
TGTGCCAGCAGCGTTTGGGGGAACTATGGCTACACCTTC
>TRBV9|NA|NA|TRBJ1-1
CASSVGFYDTPENTEAFF
TGTGCCAGCAGCGTAGGGTTCTATGACACACCAGAAAACACTGAAGCTTTCTTT
>TRBV29-1|NA|NA|TRBJ2-7
CSVDSETSYEQYF
TGCAGCGTTGACAGCGAGACAAGCTACGAGCAGTACTTC
>TRBV24-1|NA|TRBD2|TRBJ2-5
CATSAKPGLALETQYF
TGTGCCACCAGTGCCAAGCCGGGACTAGCCCTCGAGACCCAGTACTTC
>TRBV18|NA|TRBD1|TRBJ1-5
CASSPGQGNQPQHF
TGTGCCAGCTCCCCGGGACAGGGGAACCAGCCCCAGCATTTT
>TRBV10-2|NA|NA|TRBJ2-7
CASSDRGLRVYEQYF
TGCGCCAGCAGTGATCGGGGGCTCAGAGTGTACGAGCAGTACTTC
>TRBV27|NA|TRBD1|TRBJ2-7
CASSLSGQSNEQYF
TGTGCCAGCAGTTTATCGGGACAGTCCAACGAGCAGTACTTC
>TRBV30|NA|TRBD1|TRBJ1-4
CAWSGGGALEKLFF
TGTGCCTGGAGTGGAGGGGGCGCGCTTGAAAAACTGTTTTTT
>TRBV29-1|NA|NA|TRBJ2-1
CSVEGGRGLTYNEQFF
TGCAGCGTTGAAGGGGGGCGAGGACTAACCTACAATGAGCAGTTCTTC
>TRBV5-1|once|NA|TRBJ2-7
CASRRTASNEQYF
TGCGCCAGCAGACGGACAGCGTCGAACGAGCAGTACTTC
>TRBV11-3|NA|NA|TRBJ1-1
CASSLAGRMGSAEAFF
TGTGCCAGCAGCTTAGCGGGGAGAATGGGGAGCGCTGAAGCTTTCTTT
>TRBV10-3|NA|NA|TRBJ2-4
CAISESRPGPQNIQYF
TGTGCCATCAGTGAGTCCCGGCCCGGTCCCCAAAACATTCAGTACTTC
>TRBV6-5|NA|NA|TRBJ2-7
CASSYSGQLYEQYF
TGTGCCAGCAGCTACTCGGGACAACTCTACGAGCAGTACTTC
>TRBV6-5|NA|TRBD2|TRBJ2-5
CASSHTPGRAETQYF
TGTGCCAGCAGTCACACTCCGGGGAGGGCGGAGACCCAGTACTTC
>TRBV30|NA|NA|TRBJ1-3
CAWSVFEKGNTIYF
TGTGCCTGGAGTGTTTTTGAAAAAGGAAACACCATATATTTT
>TRBV5-1|NA|NA|TRBJ1-1
CASRKGDAENTEAFF
TGCGCCAGCAGGAAAGGGGACGCAGAGAACACTGAAGCTTTCTTT
>TRBV2|NA|NA|TRBJ1-1
CASSDVSASAFF
TGTGCCAGCAGTGATGTGTCGGCTTCCGCTTTCTTT
>TRBV10-3|NA|NA|TRBJ1-5
CAISESLGAEQPQHF
TGTGCCATCAGTGAGTCTCTGGGGGCGGAGCAGCCCCAGCATTTT
>TRBV6-5|NA|TRBD1|TRBJ1-5
CASSYEGGHQPQHF
TGTGCCAGCAGTTACGAAGGGGGCCATCAGCCCCAGCATTTT
>TRBV4-1|once|NA|TRBJ2-3
CASSQDNGDTQYF
TGCGCCAGCAGCCAAGATAATGGAGATACGCAGTATTTT
>TRBV9|NA|NA|TRBJ2-5
CASSVVGGGTETQYF
TGTGCCAGCAGCGTAGTAGGGGGAGGGACGGAGACCCAGTACTTC
>TRBV9|NA|NA|TRBJ1-2
CASSVGEQGYGYTF
TGTGCCAGCAGCGTAGGGGAACAGGGCTATGGCTACACCTTC
>TRBV12-5|NA|TRBD2|TRBJ2-1
CASGLRLAGGNEQFF
TGTGCTAGTGGTCTCCGACTAGCGGGAGGCAATGAGCAGTTCTTC
>TRBV5-1|NA|NA|TRBJ1-6
CASSLATGRDSPLHF
TGCGCCAGCAGCTTGGCAACAGGGAGAGATTCACCCCTCCACTTT
>TRBV27|NA|TRBD2|TRBJ2-1
CASSLISSGSSYNEQFF
TGTGCCAGCAGTTTAATCTCTAGCGGTAGCTCCTACAATGAGCAGTTCTTC
>TRBV12-3/TRBV12-4|NA|NA|TRBJ1-5
CASSSLSNQPQHF
TGTGCCAGCAGTTCCCTTAGCAATCAGCCCCAGCATTTT
>TRBV27|NA|NA|TRBJ2-7
CASSFEPSIGFEQYF
TGTGCCAGCAGTTTTGAACCCTCGATTGGGTTCGAGCAGTACTTC
>TRBV3-1/TRBV3-2|NA|NA|TRBJ1-2
CASSQNRVSDGYTF
TGTGCCAGCAGCCAAAACAGGGTTTCGGATGGCTACACCTTC
>TRBV13|NA|NA|TRBJ1-1
CASSITSQMNTEAFF
TGTGCCAGCAGCATAACATCACAAATGAACACTGAAGCTTTCTTT
>TRBV28|NA|NA|TRBJ1-6
CASSRSDRDNSPLHF
TGTGCCAGCAGCCGAAGTGACAGAGATAATTCACCCCTCCACTTT
>TRBV28|NA|NA|TRBJ1-1
CASSVGQPKRVEAFF
TGTGCCAGCAGTGTCGGACAGCCAAAAAGGGTTGAAGCTTTCTTT
>TRBV28|NA|NA|TRBJ2-7
CASSPSGLSYEQYF
TGTGCCAGCAGTCCGTCAGGTCTTTCCTACGAGCAGTACTTC
>TRBV19|NA|NA|TRBJ1-4
CASSRTPNREKLFF
TGTGCCAGTAGTCGGACACCCAATCGGGAAAAACTGTTTTTT
>TRBV5-6|NA|NA|TRBJ1-1
CASSLGTGGTEAFF
TGTGCCAGCAGCTTGGGGACGGGGGGTACTGAAGCTTTCTTT
>TRBV6-5|NA|TRBD2|TRBJ2-1
CASTLAGHNEQFF
TGTGCCAGCACACTAGCGGGGCACAATGAGCAGTTCTTC
>TRBV2|NA|NA|TRBJ1-1
CASTSDPRNTEAFF
TGTGCCAGCACATCGGACCCAAGGAACACTGAAGCTTTCTTT
>TRBV19|once|TRBD1|TRBJ1-2
CASSLWDRARNYGYTF
TGTGCCAGTAGTTTGTGGGACAGGGCGAGGAACTATGGCTACACCTTC
>TRBV6-7|NA|TRBD1|TRBJ1-1
CASSYNFWDSAENTEAFF
TGTGCCAGCAGTTACAATTTTTGGGACAGCGCTGAGAACACTGAAGCTTTCTTT